Shown below are 25 T cell receptor beta chains from a single sample sequenced in a study of cytomegalovirus exposure and HLA in healthy donors. Use of 60 Vbeta and 13 Jbeta primers characterized the PCR. Profiled with immunoSEQ multiplex PCR; TCRdb holds only in-frame clones, not every one. The sample records about 98,000 clones, more than 75% being singletons. Sequenced sample: PBMCs. All receptors derive from a human donor in good health.

This clone was picked up many times. The rearrangement joins TRBV6-6 to TRBJ1-3; D is uncertain. Germline loops: CDR1 MNHNY, CDR2 SVGAGI (reference sequence). CDR3 length: 11 residues. V lost 8 bases, J lost 8 bases, and 10 bases lay in between. CDR3 amino acids: CASAEGYTIYF. For the CDR3, the DNA is TGTGCCAGCGCCGAGGGATACACCATATATTTT.

The chain combines TRBV6-6 with TRBJ1-5; D not certain. V dropped 2 bases and J dropped 4 bases, with 9 bases sitting between them. The CDR3 consists of 14 residues. Germline V gene lookup returns CDR1 MNHNY and CDR2 SVGAGI (reference sequence). The CDR3 nucleotides are TGTGCCAGCAGTTACCGGGGAGGTAATCAGCCCCAGCATTTT. Amino acid sequence: CASSYRGGNQPQHF.

V is TRBV15 and J is TRBJ2-7; D perhaps matches TRBD1 (9 bases). Looked up from germline, CDR1 is LNHNV and CDR2 is YYDKDF (reference sequence). The CDR3 is made up of 18 amino acids. With 5 bases removed from V and 3 bases from J, the gap between germline ends came to 26 bases. In DNA, the CDR3 is TGTGCCACCAGCGCGGGACAGGGAGGGAGCGGGAGACACTACGAGCAGTACTTC. Translating gives CATSAGQGGSGRHYEQYF.

The chain is built from TRBV6-6 and TRBJ2-7, with 9 bases that match TRBD1. The ends lost 3 bases at V and 1 base at J; junction bases unmatched: 7. The CDR3 is 16 residues long. Germline V gene sequence: CDR1 MNHNY, CDR2 SVGAGI (reference sequence). CDR3 protein: CASSYFRTGESYEQYF. DNA of the CDR3: TGTGCCAGCAGTTATTTTCGGACAGGGGAATCCTACGAGCAGTACTTC.

As DNA, the CDR3 is TGTGCCAGCAGTTTCGGACAGGGGGCGAAGGGCTACACCTTC. Amino acid sequence: CASSFGQGAKGYTF. This chain uses TRBV6-5 with TRBJ1-2, with 11 bases that match TRBD1. V trimming: 4 bases; J trimming: 8 bases; junction bases outside the gene matches: 6. CDR3 size: 14 residues. Germline CDR1 reads MNHEY; CDR2 reads SVGAGI.

This sequence joins TRBV30 and TRBJ2-5, with TRBD1 as a possible D gene (6 bases). The J call may be wrong; the DNA end is better matched by TRBJ2-7. The V gene's germline CDR1 is GTSNPN and CDR2 SVGIG (reference sequence). The CDR3 is 15 amino acids. This chain's CDR3 is CAWSLLGQVSYEQYF. The CDR3 region has the DNA TGTGCCTGGAGTCTATTGGGACAAGTCTCCTACGAGCAGTACTTC.

The genes are TRBV7-6 and TRBJ1-1; D uncertain. V was trimmed by 7 bases and J by 0 bases, leaving 12 bases between them. This CDR3 spans 14 amino acids. Germline CDR1 reads SGHVS; CDR2 reads FNYEAQ. CDR3 region: CASNDRDMNTEAFF. CDR3 coding DNA: TGTGCCAGCAATGACCGAGACATGAACACTGAAGCTTTCTTT.

The rearrangement uses TRBV5-6 and TRBJ1-1; maybe TRBD1 (6 bases). CDR1 SGHDT and CDR2 YYEEEE come from the germline V gene. Trimming left V 3 bases short and J 5 bases short, with 11 bases between. This CDR3 contains 13 residues. The CDR3: CASSWDTRTEAFF. CDR3 bases: TGTGCCAGCAGCTGGGACACCAGGACTGAAGCTTTCTTT.

This clone came up a few times. This CDR3 is CASSREFTTGDGYTF. The CDR3 nucleotides are TGTGCCAGCAGCCGAGAATTCACGACGGGGGATGGCTACACCTTC. V and J are TRBV5-4 and TRBJ1-2; a weak D match, TRBD1 (5 bases). CDR3 length equals 15 residues. Trimming cost V 4 bases and J 6 bases, with 19 bases left between them. The germline V gene has CDR1 SGHNT and CDR2 YYREEE (reference sequence).

This chain connects TRBV19 to TRBJ1-4, with D possibly being TRBD1 (5 bases). The CDR3 has 14 residues. V was shortened by 6 bases and J by 7 bases, with 15 bases between the two germline ends. The germline gives CDR1 LNHDA, CDR2 SQIVND (reference sequence). CDR3 coding DNA: TGTGCCAGTAGGAACCAGGGCGTGGGTGAAAAACTGTTTTTT. Amino acids: CASRNQGVGEKLFF.

V and J are TRBV9 and TRBJ1-2; the match to TRBD1 covers 9 bases. This CDR3 is 15 amino acids long. The ends lost 0 bases at V and 6 bases at J; junction bases unmatched: 6. Germline V gene data show CDR1 as SGDLS and CDR2 as YYNGEE. In DNA, the CDR3 is TGTGCCAGCAGCGTAGCCCCACAGGGGGCCGATGGCTACACCTTC. As protein: CASSVAPQGADGYTF.

This clone is classed as medium-sized. The chain employs TRBV4-1 and TRBJ1-4, with 7 bases fitting TRBD1. V shed 8 bases, J shed 6 bases, and the junction held 3 bases outside the gene matches. The CDR3 loop spans 12 amino acids. CDR1 is MGHRA, CDR2 YSYEKL, per germline. As DNA, the CDR3 is TGCGCCAGCTTAGGGACAGATGAAAAACTGTTTTTT. Protein: CASLGTDEKLFF.

This sequence joins TRBV19 and TRBJ1-1; 10 bases align to TRBD1. The V gene end was trimmed by 5 bases and the J gene end by 4 bases; junction bases not matched to a gene: 16. Germline CDR1 is LNHDA and CDR2 is SQIVND (reference sequence). CDR3 length: 18 amino acids. The CDR3 region has the DNA TGTGCCAGTAGTCCCCGCCCGACAGGGGGCGCGGGATCCACTGAAGCTTTCTTT. Its protein is CASSPRPTGGAGSTEAFF. Full variable domain (missing parts from reference TRBV19 and TRBJ1-1): DGGITQSPKYLFRKEGQNVTLSCEQNLNHDAMYWYRQDPGQGLRLIYYSQIVNDFQKGDIAEGYSVSREKKESFPLTVTSAQKNPTAFYLCASSPRPTGGAGSTEAFFGQGTRLTVV.

This chain uses TRBV30 with TRBJ2-7, with a weak D call TRBD2 (5 bases). Between the trimmed V and J ends, which lost 2 bases and 8 bases, there was a span of 13 bases. CDR3 length: 12 amino acids. The germline gives CDR1 GTSNPN, CDR2 SVGIG (reference sequence). CDR3 nucleotides: TGTGCCTGGAGTATTTCGGCGGGCAAGCAGTACTTC. This translates into CAWSISAGKQYF.

The rearrangement joins TRBV10-2 to TRBJ2-1, with 13 nucleotides matching TRBD2. The germline CDR1 and CDR2 sequences are WSHSY and SAAADI. The ends lost 4 bases at V and 4 bases at J; junction bases unmatched: 1. The CDR3 runs to 15 residues. In DNA, the CDR3 is TGCGCCAGCAGTGGGGGACTAGCGGGATACAATGAGCAGTTCTTC. It yields the protein CASSGGLAGYNEQFF.

The rearrangement links TRBV11-2 to TRBJ1-2, with a weak D call TRBD1 (5 bases). Germline-derived CDR1 and CDR2 are SGHAT and FQNNGV. The ends were cut back, 1 base at V and 4 bases at J, with 10 bases in the middle. There are 14 residues in the CDR3. The CDR3 coding sequence is TGTGCCAGCAGCTTAGGGGGCGGGAGCTATGGCTACACCTTC. It encodes CASSLGGGSYGYTF.

This sequence joins TRBV30 and TRBJ1-3; D is undetermined. This CDR3 is built from 14 residues. Deletions cut 1 base from V and 4 bases from J, with 11 bases between. Per germline, CDR1 GTSNPN and CDR2 SVGIG (reference sequence). CDR3 loop: CAWSGQKLGNTIYF. The DNA of the CDR3 is TGTGCCTGGAGTGGGCAGAAGTTGGGAAACACCATATATTTT.

The chain employs TRBV11-2 and TRBJ1-1, with TRBD1 as a possible D gene (6 bases). Germline V lookup: CDR1 SGHAT, CDR2 FQNNGV. The CDR3 loop spans 19 amino acids. The V end lost 2 bases, the J end lost 3 bases, and 25 bases lay between the germline ends. The CDR3 DNA reads TGTGCCAGCAGCTTACAAGGAATGTCAGGGGCGGTCATCGACACTGAAGCTTTCTTT. Translating it yields CASSLQGMSGAVIDTEAFF.

This clone came up once. The chain is built from TRBV10-2 and TRBJ1-2; no firm D call. Germline values: CDR1 WSHSY, CDR2 SAAADI. The CDR3 loop spans 17 amino acids. Trimming pared 0 bases from V and 1 base from J, leaving 15 bases between. The CDR3 nucleotides read TGCGCCAGCAGTGAGTCCCTCTCTGGCGGCAGTAACTATGGCTACACCTTC. It specifies CASSESLSGGSNYGYTF.

The CDR3 region has the DNA TGCGCCAGCAGCCCGTACTCGGCCGGGGAGCTGTTTTTT. It encodes CASSPYSAGELFF. This chain connects TRBV5-1 to TRBJ2-2, with D uncertain. The CDR3 extends over 13 amino acids. Germline-derived CDR1 and CDR2 are SGHRS and YFSETQ. V lost 4 bases and J 6 bases, leaving 10 bases between the germline ends.

The chain combines TRBV19 with TRBJ2-5; TRBD1 is a possible D gene (6 bases). This CDR3 has 14 amino acids. The germline V gene has CDR1 LNHDA and CDR2 SQIVND (reference sequence). V was cut by 4 bases and J by 6 bases, with 15 bases left in between. CDR3 loop: CASSRDINSQTQYF. CDR3 sequence (DNA): TGTGCCAGTAGTAGGGACATCAACTCGCAGACCCAGTACTTC. The full variable domain, rest sourced from reference TRBV19 and TRBJ2-5, is DGGITQSPKYLFRKEGQNVTLSCEQNLNHDAMYWYRQDPGQGLRLIYYSQIVNDFQKGDIAEGYSVSREKKESFPLTVTSAQKNPTAFYLCASSRDINSQTQYFGPGTRLLVL.

This clone was found a few times. V gene TRBV4-1 combines with J gene TRBJ1-2; 8 bases are shared with TRBD1. The CDR3 is 15 residues long. Germline V CDR1 and CDR2: MGHRA, YSYEKL. Losses at the gene ends were 3 bases for V and 1 base for J; bases not matched to a gene: 4. This CDR3 reads CASSHADRDNYGYTF. DNA for the CDR3: TGCGCCAGCAGCCATGCGGACAGGGATAACTATGGCTACACCTTC.

V and J are TRBV7-9 and TRBJ1-2; 8 bases agree with TRBD1. With 7 bases clipped from V and 3 bases from J, the junction kept 10 bases outside the gene matches. The CDR3 spans 15 residues. Germline-derived CDR1 and CDR2 are SEHNR and FQNEAQ (reference sequence). The CDR3, as DNA: TGTGCCAGCAAGCCGGCGGGACAGGATCACTATGGCTACACCTTC. This encodes CASKPAGQDHYGYTF.

The J gene is TRBJ1-1, the V gene TRBV29-1; D is perhaps TRBD1 (6 bases). Germline V gene lookup returns CDR1 SQVTM and CDR2 ANQGSEA. V lost 6 bases and J lost 0, with 11 bases in between. The CDR3 length is 13 residues. Here the CDR3 DNA reads TGCAGCGTAAGACAGGTTTTGAACACTGAAGCTTTCTTT. Protein sequence: CSVRQVLNTEAFF.

This sequence joins TRBV19 and TRBJ2-5; D perhaps matches TRBD1 (5 bases). The CDR3 covers 16 residues. CDR1 and CDR2 from the germline V gene are LNHDA and SQIVND (reference sequence). Deletions cut 2 bases from V and 2 bases from J, with 15 bases between. This CDR3 reads CASSILAGFGQETQYF. The CDR3 coding sequence is TGTGCCAGTAGTATATTAGCAGGGTTTGGGCAAGAGACCCAGTACTTC. The full variable domain, rest sourced from reference TRBV19 and TRBJ2-5, is DGGITQSPKYLFRKEGQNVTLSCEQNLNHDAMYWYRQDPGQGLRLIYYSQIVNDFQKGDIAEGYSVSREKKESFPLTVTSAQKNPTAFYLCASSILAGFGQETQYFGPGTRLLVL.